This TCR beta chain is from a study of Ad26.COV2.S vaccination and SARS-CoV-2 variants. Turning to the study itself: By the intramuscular route, Ad26.COV2.S was given once, or twice 56 days apart. Study outcomes and limitations: Placebo recipients showed lower spike-specific TCR breadth than vaccinees. A substantial breadth of spike-specific CD8+ and CD4+ T cell responses after vaccination has been reported.

Turning to this clone: Its antigen remains unknown.

The treatment here: some 20 received Ad26.COV2.S at low or high dose, single or two shots; about 5 received placebo; per-sample allocation not given. Sampling took place 63 days after the first vaccine or placebo injection. This adult donor, from Boston, was 18-55 years old. CDR3 size: 16 residues. V lost 6 bases and J lost 5, with 19 bases in between. CDR1 and CDR2 (germline): LNHDA, SQIVND (reference sequence). Profiling relied on immunoSEQ multiplex PCR, and the TCRdb table lists in-frame clones only, not all of them. The table records 200,000 to 250,000 clones, 88% of them present only once. The TCR was taken from a person between 18 and 65 years old who received the Ad26.COV2.S COVID-19 vaccine or a placebo. This chain links TRBV19 with TRBJ1-4; no definite D call. The material sequenced was peripheral blood, taken in a trial of Ad26.COV2.S vaccine versus placebo. The CDR3 here is CASSHERRQRNEKLFF. The CDR3 nucleotides read TGTGCCAGTAGCCACGAACGGCGTCAGCGGAATGAAAAACTGTTTTTT.